The clone carrying this TCR beta chain was seen repeatedly, ten times or more. The data stem from a study of early T cells in non-severe SARS-CoV-2 infection. Germline V lookup: CDR1 DFQATT, CDR2 SNEGSKA (reference sequence). The CDR3 loop spans 19 amino acids. V was clipped by 6 bases and J by 0 bases; unmatched bases: 18. TCRdb reanalysed the 5' RACE reads using MiXCR and keeps one entry per CDR3 protein. The sample has more than 35,000 distinct CDR3 sequences; roughly 5% are singletons. This TCR derives from an adult who was a healthcare worker with PCR-confirmed SARS-CoV-2 infection or an uninfected control (not recorded which). The sample taken for sequencing was whole blood. The chain joins TRBV20-1 to TRBJ1-5; 9 bases are shared with TRBD1. The CDR3 spells CSALHWGTGKGLSNQPQHF. The CDR3 DNA follows: TGCAGTGCCTTACACTGGGGGACAGGGAAGGGGCTTAGCAATCAGCCCCAGCATTTT.